This paragraph reports one T cell receptor beta chain. Antigen: not known. Primers for the PCR totalled 60 Vbeta and 13 Jbeta. Profiled with immunoSEQ multiplex PCR; TCRdb holds only in-frame clones, not every one. In the table there are 150,000 to 170,000 clones, 74% of which are singletons. This CDR3 is built from 18 residues. Germline V gene lookup returns CDR1 SGHRS and CDR2 YFSETQ. After removal of 3 bases from V and 0 bases from J, the junction contained 8 bases not matched to a gene. The entry originates in a study of cytomegalovirus exposure and HLA in healthy donors. Study conclusions and caveats: TCR association rates varied by HLA locus in a later analysis, with DRB1 highest and HLA-C lowest.

The TCR was taken from a man aged 30 to 39 in good health and CMV-seronegative. The chain recombines TRBV5-1 with TRBJ2-2; 10 nucleotides match TRBD1. The specimen was PBMCs. The CDR3 loop is CASSWGDRGSANTGELFF. CDR3 DNA sequence: TGCGCCAGCAGCTGGGGGGACAGGGGCTCCGCGAACACCGGGGAGCTGTTTTTT. The whole variable domain, remainder taken from reference TRBV5-1 and TRBJ2-2, is KAGVTQTPRYLIKTRGQQVTLSCSPISGHRSVSWYQQTPGQGLQFLFEYFSETQRNKGNFPGRFSGRQFSNSRSEMNVSTLELGDSALYLCASSWGDRGSANTGELFFGEGSRLTVL.